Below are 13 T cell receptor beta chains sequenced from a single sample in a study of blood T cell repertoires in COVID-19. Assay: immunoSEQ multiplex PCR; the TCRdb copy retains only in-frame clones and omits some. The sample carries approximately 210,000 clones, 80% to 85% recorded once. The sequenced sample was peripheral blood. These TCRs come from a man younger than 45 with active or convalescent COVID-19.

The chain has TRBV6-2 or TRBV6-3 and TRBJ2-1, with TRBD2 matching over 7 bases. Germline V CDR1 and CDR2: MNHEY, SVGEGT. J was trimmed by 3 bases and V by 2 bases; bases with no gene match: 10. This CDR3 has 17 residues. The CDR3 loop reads CASSYGDPGTIYNEQFF. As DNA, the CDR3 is TGTGCCAGCAGTTACGGGGACCCCGGGACTATCTACAATGAGCAGTTCTTC.

For the CDR3, the DNA is TGTGCCAGCAGCTTGATAGGGGCCAATCAGCCCCAGCATTTT. Translation: CASSLIGANQPQHF. The rearrangement uses TRBV7-9 and TRBJ1-5; D may be TRBD1 (5 bases). Trimming took off 3 bases at V and 3 bases at J, with 9 bases between the two ends. The CDR3 length is 14 residues. Per the germline V gene, CDR1 is SEHNR and CDR2 is FQNEAQ (reference sequence).

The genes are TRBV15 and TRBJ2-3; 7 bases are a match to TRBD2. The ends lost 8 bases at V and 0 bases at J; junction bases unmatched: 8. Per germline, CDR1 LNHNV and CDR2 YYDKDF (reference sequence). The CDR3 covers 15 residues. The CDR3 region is CATARTRGSTDTQYF. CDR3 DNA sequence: TGTGCCACCGCCCGGACTAGAGGAAGCACAGATACGCAGTATTTT.

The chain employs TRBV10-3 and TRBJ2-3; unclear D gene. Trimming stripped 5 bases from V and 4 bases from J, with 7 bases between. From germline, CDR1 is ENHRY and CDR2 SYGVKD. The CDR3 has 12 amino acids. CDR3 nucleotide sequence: TGTGCCATCAGTCCCCGTGCAGATACGCAGTATTTT. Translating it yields CAISPRADTQYF.

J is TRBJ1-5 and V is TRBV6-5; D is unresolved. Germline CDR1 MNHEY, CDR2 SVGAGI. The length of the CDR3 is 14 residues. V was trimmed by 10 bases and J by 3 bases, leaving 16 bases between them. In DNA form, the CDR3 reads TGTGCCAAGACGGGGAGGGTCACCAATCAGCCCCAGCATTTT. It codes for CAKTGRVTNQPQHF.

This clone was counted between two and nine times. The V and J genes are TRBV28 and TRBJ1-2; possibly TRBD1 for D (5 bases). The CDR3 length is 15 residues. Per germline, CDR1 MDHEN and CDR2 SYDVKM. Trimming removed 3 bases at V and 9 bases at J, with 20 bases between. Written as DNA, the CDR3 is TGTGCCAGCAGTTTTCCGGGGGACTTCGACTTTAGCTACACCTTC. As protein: CASSFPGDFDFSYTF.

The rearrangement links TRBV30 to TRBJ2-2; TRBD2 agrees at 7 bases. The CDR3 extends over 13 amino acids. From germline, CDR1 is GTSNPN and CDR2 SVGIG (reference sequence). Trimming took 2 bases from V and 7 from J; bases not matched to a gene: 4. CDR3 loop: CAWSSWGGGELFF. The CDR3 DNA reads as TGTGCCTGGAGTTCCTGGGGGGGCGGGGAGCTGTTTTTT.

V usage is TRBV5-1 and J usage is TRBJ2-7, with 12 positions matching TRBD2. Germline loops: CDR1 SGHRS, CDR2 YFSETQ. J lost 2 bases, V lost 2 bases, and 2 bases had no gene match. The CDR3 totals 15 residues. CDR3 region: CASSFGTSGPYEQYF. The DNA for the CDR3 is TGCGCCAGCAGCTTCGGGACTAGCGGGCCCTACGAGCAGTACTTC. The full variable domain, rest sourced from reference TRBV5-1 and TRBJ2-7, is KAGVTQTPRYLIKTRGQQVTLSCSPISGHRSVSWYQQTPGQGLQFLFEYFSETQRNKGNFPGRFSGRQFSNSRSEMNVSTLELGDSALYLCASSFGTSGPYEQYFGPGTRLTVT.

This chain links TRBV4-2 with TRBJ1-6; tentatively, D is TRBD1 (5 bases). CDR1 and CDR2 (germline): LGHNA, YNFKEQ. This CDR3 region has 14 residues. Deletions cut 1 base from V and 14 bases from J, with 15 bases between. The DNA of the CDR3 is TGTGCCAGCAGCCAAGGAGGAGACAGCCGGACCCTCCACTTT. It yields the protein CASSQGGDSRTLHF.

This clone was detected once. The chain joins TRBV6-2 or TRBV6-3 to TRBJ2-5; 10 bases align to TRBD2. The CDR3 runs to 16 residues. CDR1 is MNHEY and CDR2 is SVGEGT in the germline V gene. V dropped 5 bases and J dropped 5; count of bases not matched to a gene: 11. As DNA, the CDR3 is TGTGCCAGCAGTCACCGGGTAGCGGGGGGCCGGGAGACCCAGTACTTC. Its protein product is CASSHRVAGGRETQYF.

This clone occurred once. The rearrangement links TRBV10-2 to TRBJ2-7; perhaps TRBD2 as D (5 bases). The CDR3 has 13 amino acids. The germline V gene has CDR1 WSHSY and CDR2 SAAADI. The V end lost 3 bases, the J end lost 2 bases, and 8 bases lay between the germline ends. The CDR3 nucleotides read TGCGCCAGCAGTGATGAGGGTCCCTACGAGCAGTACTTC. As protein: CASSDEGPYEQYF.

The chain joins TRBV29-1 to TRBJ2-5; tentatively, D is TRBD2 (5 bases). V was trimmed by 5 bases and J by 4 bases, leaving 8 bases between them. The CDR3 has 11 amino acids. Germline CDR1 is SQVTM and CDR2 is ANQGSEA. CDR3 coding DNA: TGCAGCGTTCGAGGGCTAGAGACCCAGTACTTC. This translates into CSVRGLETQYF.

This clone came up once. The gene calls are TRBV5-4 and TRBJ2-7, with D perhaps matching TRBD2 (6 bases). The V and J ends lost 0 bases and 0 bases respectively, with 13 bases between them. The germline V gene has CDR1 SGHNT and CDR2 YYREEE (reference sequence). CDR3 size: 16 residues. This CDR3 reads CASSLGVRGLSYEQYF. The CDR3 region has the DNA TGTGCCAGCAGCTTGGGTGTAAGGGGACTCTCCTACGAGCAGTACTTC.